Here is one TCR beta chain with its context. V dropped 3 bases and J dropped 3; count of bases not matched to a gene: 7. Germline V CDR1 and CDR2: SEHNR, FQNEAQ (reference sequence). The CDR3 length is 15 residues. The data derive from a study of blood T cells in healthy people across ages. The authors ran a second PCR of about 6 to 12 cycles using a sample-barcoded 5' primer and a J-beta primer mix. TCRdb called the 5' RACE reads again in MiXCR, with one record for every CDR3 protein. The table shows roughly 800,000 distinct CDR3 sequences, with around 36% occurring only once. The chain combines TRBV7-9 with TRBJ2-5; 7 bases line up with TRBD1. This TCR came from a man aged 18 to 30 in good health. What was sequenced was blood. CDR3: CASSFVNRGEETQYF. The CDR3 coding sequence is TGTGCCAGCAGCTTTGTGAACAGGGGTGAAGAGACCCAGTACTTC.